Below, 26 T cell receptor beta chains from the same sample are listed, as sequenced in a study of patients and donors after allogeneic stem cell transplantation. TCRdb reanalysed the RT-PCR reads using MiXCR and keeps one entry per CDR3 protein. The repertoire includes 800,000 to 1,000,000 distinct CDR3 sequences, around 17% of them detected once, and around 6% sits in the top ten. Specimen: blood, either unsorted or a sorted T cell fraction (not recorded which). The receptors come from a human donor who was either an allogeneic HSCT recipient or a stem cell or donor lymphocyte infusion donor (not recorded which). It is not recorded whose cells these are; they may come from a transplant donor.

This clonotype was recorded a few times. This chain connects TRBV24-1 to TRBJ2-3; TRBD2 agrees at 9 bases. The CDR3 runs to 16 residues. Germline CDR1 KGHDR, CDR2 SFDVKD. Trimming cost V 4 bases and J 3 bases; bases outside gene matches: 7. CDR3 sequence: CATSDLAGGLTDTQYF. The CDR3 nucleotides read TGTGCCACCAGTGACCTCGCGGGGGGGCTGACAGATACGCAGTATTTT.

This clonotype turned up a few times. This chain links TRBV6-5 with TRBJ1-2, with a weak D call TRBD1 (5 bases). The CDR3 is made up of 15 amino acids. V gave up 1 base and J gave up 7 bases, with 16 bases separating them. CDR1 is MNHEY and CDR2 is SVGAGI in the germline V gene. CDR3 loop: CASSYFPRSGTGYTF. As DNA, the CDR3 is TGTGCCAGCAGTTACTTCCCACGATCAGGGACTGGCTACACCTTC.

The J gene is TRBJ2-3, the V gene TRBV2; 9 bases agree with TRBD1. This CDR3 is 16 amino acids long. Trimming cost V 6 bases and J 1 base; bases outside gene matches: 8. Germline V gives CDR1 SNHLY, CDR2 FYNNEI. The CDR3 reads CASRTPGTGRTDTQYF. For the CDR3, the DNA is TGTGCCAGCAGGACCCCCGGGACAGGGCGCACAGATACGCAGTATTTT.

The chain has TRBV19 and TRBJ1-3, with D uncertain. Trimming removed 3 bases from V and 0 bases from J, with 6 bases in between. Germline CDR1 is LNHDA and CDR2 is SQIVND (reference sequence). The CDR3 has 14 residues. The CDR3 nucleotides are TGTGCCAGTAGTATGGAAAGCTCTGGAAACACCATATATTTT. Protein product: CASSMESSGNTIYF. The full variable domain, completed using reference TRBV19 and TRBJ1-3, is DGGITQSPKYLFRKEGQNVTLSCEQNLNHDAMYWYRQDPGQGLRLIYYSQIVNDFQKGDIAEGYSVSREKKESFPLTVTSAQKNPTAFYLCASSMESSGNTIYFGEGSWLTVV.

The rearrangement uses TRBV28 and TRBJ2-7; the D is unclear. V lost 6 bases and J lost 0, with 9 bases in between. This CDR3 region has 13 residues. Looked up from germline, CDR1 is MDHEN and CDR2 is SYDVKM. In nucleotides, the CDR3 is TGTGCCAGCAGCTTTGAGAGCTCCTACGAGCAGTACTTC. Amino acid sequence: CASSFESSYEQYF. The whole variable domain, filled in from reference TRBV28 and TRBJ2-7, reads DVKVTQSSRYLVKRTGEKVFLECVQDMDHENMFWYRQDPGLGLRLIYFSYDVKMKEKGDIPEGYSVSREKKERFSLILESASTNQTSMYLCASSFESSYEQYFGPGTRLTVT.

The chain uses TRBV4-2 and TRBJ2-3; TRBD2 is a possible D gene (7 bases). V dropped 0 bases and J dropped 4 bases, with 20 bases sitting between them. Germline CDR1 LGHNA, CDR2 YNFKEQ. This CDR3 has 18 amino acids. The CDR3 reads CASSQDLGGGGPADTQYF. Here the CDR3 DNA reads TGTGCCAGCAGCCAAGACCTGGGAGGGGGAGGGCCCGCAGATACGCAGTATTTT.

The gene calls are TRBV6-5 and TRBJ2-1; TRBD2 matches at 13 bases. J gave up 8 bases and V 2 bases, and 3 bases lay outside the gene matches. The CDR3 sequence is 15 residues long. Germline CDR1 and CDR2: MNHEY and SVGAGI. CDR3 nucleotides: TGTGCCAGCAGTTACCGGACTAGCGGGAGACATGAGCAGTTCTTC. Encoded protein: CASSYRTSGRHEQFF.

In this sample, this clonotype is medium-sized. This chain joins TRBV20-1 and TRBJ2-7; D remains unclear. The V and J ends lost 2 bases and 3 bases respectively, with 20 bases between them. Per the germline V gene, CDR1 is DFQATT and CDR2 is SNEGSKA (reference sequence). This CDR3 contains 16 residues. This chain's CDR3 is CSARPVLRNIVYEQYF. The CDR3 DNA reads TGCAGTGCTAGACCTGTCCTTAGAAACATTGTCTACGAGCAGTACTTC.

The chain recombines TRBV5-1 with TRBJ2-1; 7 nucleotides agree with TRBD2. The CDR3 has 16 amino acids. Germline values: CDR1 SGHRS, CDR2 YFSETQ. The ends lost 3 bases at V and 3 bases at J; junction bases unmatched: 9. The CDR3: CASSSGLQSYYNEQFF. DNA of the CDR3: TGCGCCAGCAGCTCGGGACTACAGTCGTACTACAATGAGCAGTTCTTC.

The chain is built from TRBV2 and TRBJ1-1, with a tentative D call TRBD1 (5 bases). This CDR3 has 12 amino acids. Per the germline V gene, CDR1 is SNHLY and CDR2 is FYNNEI. V dropped 5 bases and J dropped 11 bases, with 15 bases sitting between them. DNA for the CDR3: TGTGCCAGCAGTCTCCCGCGGGGGGGGGCTTTCTTT. Translation: CASSLPRGGAFF.

This clonotype appeared a few times. The chain has TRBV27 and TRBJ1-2; 10 nucleotides match TRBD1. CDR3 length equals 15 residues. The V segment lost 3 bases and the J segment 8 bases; nucleotides outside the gene matches: 9. Germline V lookup: CDR1 MNHEY, CDR2 SMNVEV (reference sequence). CDR3 sequence (DNA): TGTGCCAGCAGTTTCGGACAGGGGGTGATTAGCGGCTACACCTTC. This encodes CASSFGQGVISGYTF.

This clonotype was recorded many times. The rearrangement links TRBV5-1 to TRBJ2-1; either TRBD1 or TRBD2 may supply D (5 bases each). CDR3 length: 15 residues. Trimming stripped 4 bases from V and 9 bases from J, with 20 bases between. Looked up from germline, CDR1 is SGHRS and CDR2 is YFSETQ. CDR3 in DNA: TGCGCCAGCAGCGCTGGGGCGGGCTACGTTGGTGAGCAGTTCTTC. Protein: CASSAGAGYVGEQFF.

V usage is TRBV5-1 and J usage is TRBJ1-2; 11 bases line up with TRBD1. After removal of 3 bases from V and 7 bases from J, the junction contained 11 bases not matched to a gene. Germline values: CDR1 SGHRS, CDR2 YFSETQ. The CDR3 extends over 16 amino acids. This CDR3 reads CASSSGQGAKLGGYTF. The CDR3 region has the DNA TGCGCCAGCAGCTCCGGACAGGGGGCGAAGTTAGGTGGCTACACCTTC.

The CDR3 loop is CSGIQGHYEQYF. Written as DNA, the CDR3 is TGCAGCGGGATACAGGGACACTACGAGCAGTACTTC. This rearrangement joins TRBV29-1 to TRBJ2-7; a possible D gene is TRBD1 (6 bases). Germline V gives CDR1 SQVTM, CDR2 ANQGSEA. V lost 7 bases and J 3 bases, leaving 13 bases between the germline ends. The CDR3 runs to 12 residues.

This clonotype came up many times. The chain carries TRBV12-3 or TRBV12-4 and TRBJ1-1; TRBD1 might be the D (6 bases). The CDR3 totals 14 residues. The V end was cut by 6 bases, the J end by 2 bases, with 13 bases between. The CDR3 reads CASRIQGLNTEAFF. CDR3 coding DNA: TGTGCCAGCAGGATCCAGGGGCTCAACACTGAAGCTTTCTTT.

The chain uses TRBV4-1 and TRBJ1-3, with a weak D call TRBD1 (5 bases). CDR1 is MGHRA, CDR2 YSYEKL, per germline. The CDR3 extends over 15 amino acids. Trimming left V 1 base short and J 6 bases short, with 13 bases between. CDR3 protein: CASSQVWTRLNTIYF. DNA for the CDR3: TGCGCCAGCAGCCAAGTTTGGACAAGACTAAACACCATATATTTT.

The rearrangement links TRBV11-3 to TRBJ2-3; D unresolved. V lost 7 bases and J lost 2, with 13 bases in between. The CDR3 runs 14 residues. CDR1 and CDR2 (germline): SGHNT, YENEEA. The CDR3 loop reads CASTSRSSTDTQYF. As DNA, the CDR3 is TGTGCCAGCACCTCGAGGTCATCCACAGATACGCAGTATTTT.

The CDR3 DNA reads as TGTGCCACCAGTGAGCGACTAGCGGGGGGACAAGAGACCCAGTACTTC. Translation gives CATSERLAGGQETQYF. The V gene is TRBV24-1, the J gene TRBJ2-5; 13 nucleotides align to TRBD2. After removal of 4 bases from V and 2 bases from J, the junction contained 3 bases not matched to a gene. The CDR3 has 16 amino acids. CDR1 and CDR2 from the germline V gene are KGHDR and SFDVKD.

V gene TRBV5-1 combines with J gene TRBJ2-1; TRBD1 aligns across 7 bases. The CDR3 loop spans 11 amino acids. With V trimmed by 4 bases and J by 10 bases, 2 bases remained unmatched. Germline lookup yields CDR1 SGHRS and CDR2 YFSETQ. The CDR3 DNA follows: TGCGCCAGCAGCCTGGACAGGGAGCAGTTCTTC. It specifies CASSLDREQFF. Full variable domain (outside the CDR3, taken from reference TRBV5-1 and TRBJ2-1): KAGVTQTPRYLIKTRGQQVTLSCSPISGHRSVSWYQQTPGQGLQFLFEYFSETQRNKGNFPGRFSGRQFSNSRSEMNVSTLELGDSALYLCASSLDREQFFGPGTRLTVL.

This clonotype was recorded many times. The chain joins TRBV29-1 to TRBJ2-1; tentatively, D is TRBD2 (5 bases). V lost 5 bases, J lost 6 bases, and 11 bases lay in between. The length of the CDR3 is 12 residues. Germline values: CDR1 SQVTM, CDR2 ANQGSEA. The CDR3: CSVWEPANEQFF. CDR3 sequence (DNA): TGCAGCGTTTGGGAGCCGGCCAATGAGCAGTTCTTC.

The CDR3 reads CASTDLPGQGSFTYEQYF. CDR3 nucleotide sequence: TGCGCCAGCACGGACCTACCGGGACAGGGATCATTTACCTACGAGCAGTACTTC. The chain recombines TRBV5-1 with TRBJ2-7; 9 bases agree with TRBD1. Germline V gene sequence: CDR1 SGHRS, CDR2 YFSETQ. This CDR3 is built from 18 residues. With V trimmed by 6 bases and J by 2 bases, 18 bases remained unmatched.

This clonotype was observed at least ten times. The chain couples TRBV12-3 or TRBV12-4 to TRBJ2-1; TRBD2 matches at 9 bases. V trimming: 9 bases; J trimming: 10 bases; junction bases outside the gene matches: 4. The CDR3 is 11 residues long. The CDR3 is CASSGSREQFF. In DNA, the CDR3 is TGTGCCAGTAGCGGGAGTAGGGAGCAGTTCTTC.

V and J are TRBV6-1 and TRBJ2-7; D might be TRBD1 (6 bases). The germline V gene encodes CDR1 MNHNS and CDR2 SASEGT. The CDR3 has 13 residues. Trimming took off 5 bases at V and 3 bases at J, with 11 bases between the two ends. The CDR3 spells CASSLLGGYEQYF. The CDR3 nucleotides read TGTGCCAGCAGTCTCCTAGGGGGCTACGAGCAGTACTTC.

This rearrangement joins TRBV7-9 to TRBJ2-3; D gene ambiguous. Germline values: CDR1 SEHNR, CDR2 FQNEAQ (reference sequence). The CDR3 consists of 11 residues. V was trimmed by 1 base and J by 13 bases, leaving 9 bases between them. CDR3 sequence (DNA): TGTGCCAGCAGCTTAGGCGTCGAGAAGTATTTT. It yields the protein CASSLGVEKYF.

A few counts support this clonotype. V gene TRBV5-5 combines with J gene TRBJ1-3, with no clear D. V gave up 1 base and J gave up 0 bases, with 17 bases separating them. CDR3 length: 18 amino acids. Per the germline V gene, CDR1 is SGHKS and CDR2 is YYEKEE (reference sequence). CDR3 in amino acids: CASSLLMVGSYSGNTIYF. Here the CDR3 DNA reads TGTGCCAGCAGCTTGTTGATGGTTGGCAGTTACTCTGGAAACACCATATATTTT.

This clonotype was seen more than once but under ten times. This rearrangement joins TRBV21-1 to TRBJ2-6; the table names TRBD1, a call not compared with the DNA. TRBV21-1 is termed a pseudogene. The CDR3 totals 19 residues. Written as DNA, the CDR3 is TGTGCCAGCAGCAAAGAGTTTCGGGGGACAGGAACTGGGGCCAACGTCCTGACTTTC. This sequence encodes CASSKEFRGTGTGANVLTF.